This T cell receptor (beta chain) was captured in a study of technical replicates of blood from a few donors. CDR1 and CDR2 from the germline V gene are LNHDA and SQIVND (reference sequence). With 4 bases clipped from V and 12 bases from J, the junction kept 13 bases outside the gene matches. The CDR3 is 15 residues long. The repertoire was sequenced with immunoSEQ multiplex PCR; TCRdb's copy has only in-frame clones and lacks some. Here the sample spans roughly 82,000 clones, around 90% being singletons. The TCR was taken from a human donor in good health. The chain uses TRBV19 and TRBJ2-1; 9 positions agree with TRBD2. Sequenced material: T cells isolated from PBMCs. The CDR3 region is CASSTQGAGGGGQFF. The CDR3 DNA sequence: TGTGCCAGTAGTACCCAAGGAGCGGGAGGCGGGGGGCAGTTCTTC. Based on the CDR3 plus reference TRBV19 and TRBJ2-1, the full variable domain is DGGITQSPKYLFRKEGQNVTLSCEQNLNHDAMYWYRQDPGQGLRLIYYSQIVNDFQKGDIAEGYSVSREKKESFPLTVTSAQKNPTAFYLCASSTQGAGGGGQFFGPGTRLTVL.